A single sample gave rise to the 23 T cell receptor beta chains below, sequenced in a study of T cell responses to AZD1222 COVID-19 vaccine. Sequencing was performed with immunoSEQ multiplex PCR; in TCRdb, only in-frame clones are kept and a portion is missing. Among tens of thousands of clones listed, almost 90% were seen once. The starting material was peripheral blood, obtained 28 days after the second AZD1222 dose. The receptors here all came from an adult who received the AZD1222 COVID-19 vaccine.

This clone was counted a single time. This sequence joins TRBV5-1 and TRBJ2-2, with 9 bases identical to TRBD2. CDR1 SGHRS and CDR2 YFSETQ come from the germline V gene. This CDR3 region has 16 residues. Losses at the gene ends were 4 bases for V and 5 bases for J; bases not matched to a gene: 9. The CDR3 DNA sequence: TGCGCCAGCAGCAGAACTAGCGGGCCCGAAACCGGGGAGCTGTTTTTT. This translates into CASSRTSGPETGELFF. Together with reference TRBV5-1 and TRBJ2-2, the CDR3 gives the full variable domain: KAGVTQTPRYLIKTRGQQVTLSCSPISGHRSVSWYQQTPGQGLQFLFEYFSETQRNKGNFPGRFSGRQFSNSRSEMNVSTLELGDSALYLCASSRTSGPETGELFFGEGSRLTVL.

The chain is built from TRBV5-1 and TRBJ1-4; unclear D gene. This CDR3 has 11 amino acids. V was trimmed by 0 bases and J by 14 bases, leaving 8 bases between them. The germline CDR1 and CDR2 sequences are SGHRS and YFSETQ. The CDR3 is CASSLDPDLFF. In DNA, the CDR3 is TGCGCCAGCAGCTTGGACCCGGATCTGTTTTTT.

This chain connects TRBV5-1 to TRBJ2-4; D is perhaps TRBD1 (5 bases). CDR3 length: 14 residues. Germline loops: CDR1 SGHRS, CDR2 YFSETQ. V dropped 1 base and J dropped 8 bases, with 13 bases sitting between them. CDR3 loop: CASSLFTGEYIQYF. The CDR3 nucleotides are TGCGCCAGCAGCTTGTTCACAGGAGAATACATTCAGTACTTC.

The chain recombines TRBV14 with TRBJ2-2; unclear D gene. From germline, CDR1 is SGHDN and CDR2 FVKESK. With 0 bases removed from V and 7 bases from J, the gap between germline ends came to 3 bases. This CDR3 contains 12 residues. CDR3 loop: CASSQDLGELFF. In DNA form, the CDR3 reads TGTGCCAGCAGCCAAGATCTCGGGGAGCTGTTTTTT.

The CDR3: CASRSRPGDTQYF. The CDR3 DNA sequence: TGTGCCAGCAGGTCCCGTCCGGGGGATACGCAGTATTTT. The rearrangement links TRBV7-9 to TRBJ2-3; tentative D call: TRBD2 (5 bases). The CDR3 spans 13 residues. V lost 6 bases to trimming and J lost 6 bases, with 13 bases between them. Germline lookup yields CDR1 SEHNR and CDR2 FQNEAQ (reference sequence).

The rearrangement uses TRBV7-2 and TRBJ1-1; D is possibly TRBD1 (6 bases). The CDR3 is 14 residues long. Germline loops: CDR1 SGHTA, CDR2 FQGNSA. V lost 10 bases to trimming and J lost 4 bases, with 19 bases between them. CDR3 coding DNA: TGTGCCACCCAGAATGAGGGGGTTAGCACTGAAGCTTTCTTT. It yields the protein CATQNEGVSTEAFF.

This chain links TRBV7-9 with TRBJ1-1, with D hard to call. The ends were cut back, 5 bases at V and 5 bases at J, with 12 bases in the middle. The length of the CDR3 is 13 residues. Germline CDR1 is SEHNR and CDR2 is FQNEAQ (reference sequence). The CDR3 nucleotides are TGTGCCAGCAGCCCCTGGGGTCGGACTGAAGCTTTCTTT. Its translation is CASSPWGRTEAFF.

This chain joins TRBV12-2 and TRBJ1-4; TRBD1 is taken as the D call from the table, unchecked against the DNA. TRBV12-2 is reported as a pseudogene. This CDR3 comprises 17 residues. CDR3 DNA: TGTGCAAGTCGCCTGGACAGGGTTAGTTCAACTAATGAAAAACTGTTTTTT. Encoded protein: CASRLDRVSSTNEKLFF.

The chain links TRBV2 to TRBJ2-7; TRBD1 matches at 8 bases. The CDR3 consists of 12 residues. V was pared by 8 bases and J by 3 bases, with 3 bases of the junction left unmatched. CDR1 and CDR2 (germline): SNHLY, FYNNEI. The CDR3, as DNA: TGTGCCAGCCGGACAGGGATCTACGAGCAGTACTTC. Encoded protein: CASRTGIYEQYF. The full variable domain, completed using reference TRBV2 and TRBJ2-7, is EPEVTQTPSHQVTQMGQEVILRCVPISNHLYFYWYRQILGQKVEFLVSFYNNEISEKSEIFDDQFSVERPDGSNFTLKIRSTKLEDSAMYFCASRTGIYEQYFGPGTRLTVT.

The V call is TRBV6-4, the J call TRBJ1-1; TRBD1 is a possible D gene (5 bases). The CDR3 has 13 residues. Trimming removed 5 bases at V and 1 base at J, with 8 bases between. Per the germline V gene, CDR1 is MRHNA and CDR2 is SNTAGT. CDR3 nucleotides: TGTGCCAGCAGTCAGGGCCAGAACACTGAAGCTTTCTTT. Its protein is CASSQGQNTEAFF.

The chain joins TRBV5-1 to TRBJ1-1; D not certain. V gave up 1 base and J gave up 1 base, with 5 bases separating them. This CDR3 is built from 13 residues. Germline loops: CDR1 SGHRS, CDR2 YFSETQ. The chain's CDR3 is CASSLITNTEAFF. CDR3 DNA: TGCGCCAGCAGCTTGATCACGAACACTGAAGCTTTCTTT.

The rearrangement uses TRBV7-2 and TRBJ2-7; the D gene is possibly TRBD2 (6 bases). Trimming removed 5 bases from V and 7 bases from J, with 18 bases in between. Germline assignment: CDR1 SGHTA and CDR2 FQGNSA. The CDR3 covers 14 residues. The CDR3 sequence: CASSPGPRAGEQYF. CDR3 nucleotides: TGTGCCAGCAGCCCCGGCCCGAGGGCGGGAGAGCAGTACTTC.

V is TRBV2 and J is TRBJ2-7; D is perhaps TRBD2 (6 bases). The germline V and J ends were trimmed by 5 bases and 2 bases, with 13 bases remaining between them. CDR1 and CDR2 (germline): SNHLY, FYNNEI. CDR3 length equals 14 residues. For the CDR3, the DNA is TGTGCCAGCAGTTCTAGCGCTCTAGCCTACGAGCAGTACTTC. Translated: CASSSSALAYEQYF.

The chain carries TRBV28 and TRBJ2-7, with D perhaps matching TRBD1 (6 bases). The CDR3 runs 15 residues. V dropped 1 base and J dropped 2 bases, with 12 bases sitting between them. Germline values: CDR1 MDHEN, CDR2 SYDVKM. CDR3 in amino acids: CASSLLGGWAYEQYF. The DNA of the CDR3 is TGTGCCAGCAGTTTATTAGGGGGATGGGCCTACGAGCAGTACTTC.

V usage is TRBV19 and J usage is TRBJ2-1; 13 bases are a match to TRBD2. From germline, CDR1 is LNHDA and CDR2 SQIVND (reference sequence). CDR3 length: 17 residues. V lost 5 bases and J lost 9; bases outside the gene matches: 13. CDR3 sequence (DNA): TGTGCCAGTAGTCGCGAACTAGCGGGAGGGCAATCAGGTGAGCAGTTCTTC. It yields the protein CASSRELAGGQSGEQFF. Full variable domain (rest looked up from reference TRBV19 and TRBJ2-1): DGGITQSPKYLFRKEGQNVTLSCEQNLNHDAMYWYRQDPGQGLRLIYYSQIVNDFQKGDIAEGYSVSREKKESFPLTVTSAQKNPTAFYLCASSRELAGGQSGEQFFGPGTRLTVL.

The chain joins TRBV19 to TRBJ1-2, with D perhaps TRBD1 (5 bases). CDR3 length: 14 amino acids. V was trimmed by 3 bases and J by 5 bases, leaving 13 bases between them. Germline loops: CDR1 LNHDA, CDR2 SQIVND (reference sequence). The CDR3 DNA sequence: TGTGCCAGTAGTATTGGGCAGTCAGGGTATGGCTACACCTTC. This encodes CASSIGQSGYGYTF. Based on the CDR3 plus reference TRBV19 and TRBJ1-2, the full variable domain is DGGITQSPKYLFRKEGQNVTLSCEQNLNHDAMYWYRQDPGQGLRLIYYSQIVNDFQKGDIAEGYSVSREKKESFPLTVTSAQKNPTAFYLCASSIGQSGYGYTFGSGTRLTVV.

The chain carries TRBV7-3 and TRBJ2-7; 7 bases line up with TRBD2. Germline V gene data show CDR1 as SGHTA and CDR2 as FQGTGA. J lost 2 bases, V lost 5 bases, and 9 bases had no gene match. The CDR3 contains 15 residues. The CDR3 loop is CASSQQVAGAYEQYF. For the CDR3, the DNA is TGTGCCAGCAGCCAACAAGTAGCGGGCGCCTACGAGCAGTACTTC.

CDR3 amino acids: CASSPGGPAEGNYGYTF. In DNA form, the CDR3 reads TGTGCCAGTAGTCCCGGGGGTCCGGCGGAGGGAAACTATGGCTACACCTTC. The chain links TRBV19 to TRBJ1-2, with a tentative D call TRBD1 (5 bases). Trimming cost V 5 bases and J 2 bases, with 21 bases left between them. Germline CDR1 LNHDA, CDR2 SQIVND (reference sequence). This CDR3 spans 17 amino acids.

The chain joins TRBV28 to TRBJ2-1, with 13 bases aligning to TRBD2. Losses at the gene ends were 6 bases for V and 8 bases for J; bases not matched to a gene: 7. The V gene's germline CDR1 is MDHEN and CDR2 SYDVKM. The length of the CDR3 is 15 residues. The CDR3 protein is CASRRTSGSFYEQFF. CDR3 DNA sequence: TGTGCCAGCAGAAGGACTAGCGGGAGTTTTTATGAGCAGTTCTTC.

This chain connects TRBV11-2 to TRBJ2-3, with TRBD2 as a possible D gene (7 bases). Trimming cost V 1 base and J 5 bases, with 16 bases left between them. The CDR3 is 16 amino acids. Germline values: CDR1 SGHAT, CDR2 FQNNGV. CDR3 loop: CASSLGFGGQGDTQYF. CDR3 DNA sequence: TGTGCCAGCAGCTTAGGGTTCGGGGGGCAGGGAGATACGCAGTATTTT.

The genes are TRBV2 and TRBJ2-1, with TRBD2 as a possible D gene (6 bases). The CDR3 runs 12 residues. CDR1 and CDR2 (germline): SNHLY, FYNNEI. Trimming removed 4 bases from V and 9 bases from J, with 10 bases in between. The CDR3 DNA follows: TGTGCCAGCAGTGGGGAAGCGGGTGAGCAGTTCTTC. Translating it yields CASSGEAGEQFF. Full variable domain (rest looked up from reference TRBV2 and TRBJ2-1): EPEVTQTPSHQVTQMGQEVILRCVPISNHLYFYWYRQILGQKVEFLVSFYNNEISEKSEIFDDQFSVERPDGSNFTLKIRSTKLEDSAMYFCASSGEAGEQFFGPGTRLTVL.

This sequence joins TRBV28 and TRBJ1-2; 7 positions match TRBD1. The CDR3 has 14 residues. Germline-derived CDR1 and CDR2 are MDHEN and SYDVKM. V shed 10 bases and J 5 bases; nucleotides not matched to a gene: 13. The CDR3 sequence is CATQPATGRYGYTF. The CDR3 DNA reads TGTGCCACCCAACCTGCGACAGGGAGGTATGGCTACACCTTC.

This clone was observed a handful of times. The chain recombines TRBV19 with TRBJ2-1; weak D call: TRBD1 (5 bases). V gave up 5 bases and J gave up 4 bases, with 9 bases separating them. This CDR3 is 13 amino acids long. Germline assignment: CDR1 LNHDA and CDR2 SQIVND (reference sequence). The CDR3 protein is CASSLQEYNEQFF. Written as DNA, the CDR3 is TGTGCCAGTAGTTTACAGGAGTACAATGAGCAGTTCTTC.